Sequencing of this TCR beta chain was carried out in a study of blood T cell repertoires in COVID-19. Whole-study context: Sources were T cells, B-cell-depleted T cells, or PBMCs; the material itself was cDNA or gDNA.

CDR3 size: 13 residues. From germline, CDR1 is MDHEN and CDR2 SYDVKM. Trimming stripped 7 bases from V and 1 base from J, with 11 bases between. Original processing notes: By means of reference gene primer amplification, nucleated cell counts were estimated. Some clones are missing from TCRdb's copy, which holds only in-frame ones; the method was immunoSEQ multiplex PCR. V and J calls and clone size are copied from that table; D and trimming were computed from the DNA. Of a few hundred thousand clones listed, 80% to 90% are singletons. Sequencing input: peripheral blood. The chain links TRBV28 to TRBJ2-7, with a tentative D call TRBD2 (7 bases). The TCR originated in a man in his fifties or sixties with acute or convalescent COVID-19. The CDR3 loop reads CASTGGLSYEQYF. In DNA form, the CDR3 reads TGTGCCAGCACGGGGGGCCTTTCCTACGAGCAGTACTTC. Full variable domain (missing parts from reference TRBV28 and TRBJ2-7): DVKVTQSSRYLVKRTGEKVFLECVQDMDHENMFWYRQDPGLGLRLIYFSYDVKMKEKGDIPEGYSVSREKKERFSLILESASTNQTSMYLCASTGGLSYEQYFGPGTRLTVT.